This T cell receptor (beta chain) was sequenced in a study of T cell repertoires in cytomegalovirus infection. The overall study: Public TCR beta signatures provided an indication of both CMV infection and a matching HLA type. Whole-study findings and limits: HLA-C-restricted CMV-specific TCR beta clonotypes were dominant in the ex vivo response.

This clonotype was seen at least ten times. Its matching antigen is unknown. MiXCR was run by TCRdb on the reads, yielding one entry per CDR3 protein. The repertoire holds around 270,000 distinct CDR3 sequences, with roughly 10% as singletons. CDR3 length: 14 amino acids. V was pared by 1 base and J by 3 bases, with 10 bases between. CDR1 and CDR2 from the germline V gene are SGHVS and FQNEAQ. The sample taken for sequencing was PBMCs. This TCR was recovered from a human donor in good health (CMV status not recorded). Some clones in this sample may be carry-over from other donors' samples. V is TRBV7-8 and J is TRBJ2-7; D not certain. Written as DNA, the CDR3 is TGTGCCAGCAGCTTAGTTGGTCTCGGCTACGAGCAGTACTTC. The encoded protein is CASSLVGLGYEQYF.